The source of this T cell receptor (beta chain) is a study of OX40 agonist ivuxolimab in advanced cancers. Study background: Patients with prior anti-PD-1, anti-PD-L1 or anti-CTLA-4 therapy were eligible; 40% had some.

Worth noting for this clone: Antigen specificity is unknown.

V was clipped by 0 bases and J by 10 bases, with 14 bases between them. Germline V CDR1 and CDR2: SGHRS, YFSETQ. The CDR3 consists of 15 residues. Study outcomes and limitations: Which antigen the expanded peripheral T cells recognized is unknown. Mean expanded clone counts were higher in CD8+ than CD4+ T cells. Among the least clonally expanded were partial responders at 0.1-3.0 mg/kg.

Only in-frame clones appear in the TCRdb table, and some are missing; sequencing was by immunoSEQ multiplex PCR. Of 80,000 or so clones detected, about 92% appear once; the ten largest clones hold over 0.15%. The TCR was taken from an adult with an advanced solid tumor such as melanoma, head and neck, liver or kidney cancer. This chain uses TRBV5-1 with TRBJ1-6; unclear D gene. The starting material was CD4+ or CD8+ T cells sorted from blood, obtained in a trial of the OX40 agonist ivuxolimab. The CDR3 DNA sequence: TGCGCCAGCAGCTTGGACGGGATTGCCAACTCACCCCTCCACTTT. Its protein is CASSLDGIANSPLHF.